The clone carrying this TCR beta chain was detected only a few times. This record comes from a study of OX40 agonist ivuxolimab in advanced cancers. Germline loops: CDR1 SGHTA, CDR2 FQGNSA. The CDR3 is 13 amino acids. Trimming pared 7 bases from V and 2 bases from J, leaving 12 bases between. Method: immunoSEQ multiplex PCR; TCRdb's copy keeps in-frame clones and lacks some. This table holds fewer than 25,000 clones, around 80% found once. This clonotype originated in an adult with an advanced solid tumor such as melanoma, head and neck, liver or kidney cancer. This sample comprised CD4+ or CD8+ T cells sorted from blood, obtained in a trial of the OX40 agonist ivuxolimab. V and J are TRBV7-2 and TRBJ2-7; D tentatively reads TRBD1 or TRBD2 (5 bases each). CDR3 in amino acids: CASKPGQAYEQYF. CDR3 nucleotides: TGTGCCAGCAAGCCGGGGCAGGCCTACGAGCAGTACTTC.